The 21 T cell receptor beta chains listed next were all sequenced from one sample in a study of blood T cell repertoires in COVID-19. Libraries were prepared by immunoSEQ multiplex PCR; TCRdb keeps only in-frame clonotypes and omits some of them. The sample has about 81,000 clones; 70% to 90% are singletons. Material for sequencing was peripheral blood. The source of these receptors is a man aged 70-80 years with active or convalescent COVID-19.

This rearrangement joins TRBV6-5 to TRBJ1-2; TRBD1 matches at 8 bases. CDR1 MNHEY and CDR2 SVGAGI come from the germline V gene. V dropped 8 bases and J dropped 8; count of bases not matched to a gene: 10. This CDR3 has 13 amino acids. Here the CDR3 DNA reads TGTGCCAGCCGCCGTGGACAGGGAGTGGGCTACACCTTC. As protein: CASRRGQGVGYTF.

The CDR3 reads CASSYPGSYSGNTIYF. The CDR3 DNA reads TGTGCCAGCAGTTACCCTGGGAGTTACTCTGGAAACACCATATATTTT. This chain uses TRBV6-2 or TRBV6-3 with TRBJ1-3; D is ambiguous. CDR3 length: 16 residues. Germline V lookup: CDR1 MNHEY, CDR2 SVGEGT. The V gene lost 2 bases and the J gene lost 0 bases, with 11 bases spanning the gap.

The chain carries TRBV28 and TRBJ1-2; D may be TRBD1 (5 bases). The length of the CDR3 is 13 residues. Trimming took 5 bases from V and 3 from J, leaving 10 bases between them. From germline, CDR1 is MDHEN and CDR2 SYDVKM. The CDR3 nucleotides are TGTGCCAGCAGTGTGGGGGGAGACTATGGCTACACCTTC. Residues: CASSVGGDYGYTF.

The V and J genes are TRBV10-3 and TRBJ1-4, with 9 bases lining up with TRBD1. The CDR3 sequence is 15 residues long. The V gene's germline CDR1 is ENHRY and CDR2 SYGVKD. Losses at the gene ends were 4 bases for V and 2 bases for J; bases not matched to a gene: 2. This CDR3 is CAISGGQGTNEKLFF. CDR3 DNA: TGTGCCATCAGTGGGGGACAGGGCACTAATGAAAAACTGTTTTTT.

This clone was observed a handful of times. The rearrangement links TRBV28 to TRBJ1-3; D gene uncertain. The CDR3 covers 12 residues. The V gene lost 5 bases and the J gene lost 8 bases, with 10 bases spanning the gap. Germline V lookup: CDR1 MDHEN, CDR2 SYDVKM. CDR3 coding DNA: TGTGCCAGCAGTCCCGCGGTGTACACCATATATTTT. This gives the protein CASSPAVYTIYF. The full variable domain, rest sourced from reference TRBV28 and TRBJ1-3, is DVKVTQSSRYLVKRTGEKVFLECVQDMDHENMFWYRQDPGLGLRLIYFSYDVKMKEKGDIPEGYSVSREKKERFSLILESASTNQTSMYLCASSPAVYTIYFGEGSWLTVV.

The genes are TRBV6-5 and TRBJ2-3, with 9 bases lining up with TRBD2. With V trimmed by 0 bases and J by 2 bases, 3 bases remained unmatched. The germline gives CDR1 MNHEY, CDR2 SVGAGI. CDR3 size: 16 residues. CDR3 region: CASSYSSGGSTDTQYF. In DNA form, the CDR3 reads TGTGCCAGCAGTTACTCTAGCGGGGGATCCACAGATACGCAGTATTTT.

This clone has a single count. CDR3 nucleotides: TGTGCCAGCAGCCTTCGACAGGGCGACTATGGCTACACCTTC. Protein: CASSLRQGDYGYTF. This sequence joins TRBV9 and TRBJ1-2, with TRBD1 matching over 7 bases. Germline CDR1 and CDR2: SGDLS and YYNGEE. The CDR3 sequence is 14 residues long. Trimming at V came to 4 bases and at J to 3 bases, leaving 6 bases not matched to a gene.

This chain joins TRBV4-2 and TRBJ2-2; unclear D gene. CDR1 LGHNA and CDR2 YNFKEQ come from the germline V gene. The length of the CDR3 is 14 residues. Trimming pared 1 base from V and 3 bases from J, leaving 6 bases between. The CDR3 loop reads CASSQAPDTGELFF. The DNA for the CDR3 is TGTGCCAGCAGCCAAGCCCCAGACACCGGGGAGCTGTTTTTT.

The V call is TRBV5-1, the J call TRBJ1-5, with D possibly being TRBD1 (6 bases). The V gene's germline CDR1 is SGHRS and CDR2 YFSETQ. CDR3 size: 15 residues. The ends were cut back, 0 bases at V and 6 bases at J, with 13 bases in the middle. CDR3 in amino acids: CASSLEGGIRQPQHF. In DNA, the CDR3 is TGCGCCAGCAGCTTGGAAGGGGGTATTCGTCAGCCCCAGCATTTT. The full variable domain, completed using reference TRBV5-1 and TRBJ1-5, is KAGVTQTPRYLIKTRGQQVTLSCSPISGHRSVSWYQQTPGQGLQFLFEYFSETQRNKGNFPGRFSGRQFSNSRSEMNVSTLELGDSALYLCASSLEGGIRQPQHFGDGTRLSIL.

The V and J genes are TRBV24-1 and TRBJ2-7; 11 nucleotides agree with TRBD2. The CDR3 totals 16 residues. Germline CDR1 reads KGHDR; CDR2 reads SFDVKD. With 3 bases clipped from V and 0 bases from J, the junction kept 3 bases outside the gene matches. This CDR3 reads CATSDPTSGDSYEQYF. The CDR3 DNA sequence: TGTGCCACCAGTGATCCGACTAGCGGGGACTCCTACGAGCAGTACTTC.

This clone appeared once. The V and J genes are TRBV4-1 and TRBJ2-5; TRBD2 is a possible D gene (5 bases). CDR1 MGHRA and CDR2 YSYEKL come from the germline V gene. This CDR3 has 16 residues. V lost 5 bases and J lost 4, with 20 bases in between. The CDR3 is CASSSEGARRLETQYF. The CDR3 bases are TGCGCCAGCAGCTCTGAGGGAGCGCGACGCCTAGAGACCCAGTACTTC.

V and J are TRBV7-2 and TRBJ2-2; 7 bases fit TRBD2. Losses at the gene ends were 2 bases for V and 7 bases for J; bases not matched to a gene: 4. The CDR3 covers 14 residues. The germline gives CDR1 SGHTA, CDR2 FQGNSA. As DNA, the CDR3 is TGTGCCAGCAGCTTAAGCCCGGGAGGCGGGGAGCTGTTTTTT. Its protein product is CASSLSPGGGELFF.

In DNA form, the CDR3 reads TGTGCCAGTAGCAGGGGCACCGGGGAGCTGTTTTTT. Translating gives CASSRGTGELFF. The rearrangement links TRBV19 to TRBJ2-2; weak D call: TRBD1 (6 bases). The CDR3 spans 12 residues. Germline V gene lookup returns CDR1 LNHDA and CDR2 SQIVND (reference sequence). V was shortened by 6 bases and J by 4 bases, with 6 bases between the two germline ends.

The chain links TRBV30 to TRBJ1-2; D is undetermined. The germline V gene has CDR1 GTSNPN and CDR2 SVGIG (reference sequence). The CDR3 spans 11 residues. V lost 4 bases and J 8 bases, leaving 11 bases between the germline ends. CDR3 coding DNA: TGTGCCTGGAATGTCCACAGCGGCTACACCTTC. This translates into CAWNVHSGYTF. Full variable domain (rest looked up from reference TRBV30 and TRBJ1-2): SQTIHQWPATLVQPVGSPLSLECTVEGTSNPNLYWYRQAAGRGLQLLFYSVGIGQISSEVPQNLSASRPQDRQFILSSKKLLLSDSGFYLCAWNVHSGYTFGSGTRLTVV.

CDR3 DNA: TGTGCCAGTAGCCTACGGGGGGGCGGTGGAGATACGCAGTATTTT. Its protein product is CASSLRGGGGDTQYF. The chain has TRBV19 and TRBJ2-3, with 8 bases aligning to TRBD2. V was pared by 6 bases and J by 5 bases, with 10 bases of the junction left unmatched. This CDR3 has 15 residues. The germline V gene has CDR1 LNHDA and CDR2 SQIVND (reference sequence).

In nucleotides, the CDR3 is TGTGCCAGCTCACCATTTAGCCAGGGTGCAACTAATGAAAAACTGTTTTTT. This sequence encodes CASSPFSQGATNEKLFF. This sequence joins TRBV18 and TRBJ1-4, with D perhaps matching TRBD1 (5 bases). This CDR3 contains 17 residues. V lost 2 bases and J 0 bases, leaving 13 bases between the germline ends. Germline lookup yields CDR1 KGHSH and CDR2 LQKENI.

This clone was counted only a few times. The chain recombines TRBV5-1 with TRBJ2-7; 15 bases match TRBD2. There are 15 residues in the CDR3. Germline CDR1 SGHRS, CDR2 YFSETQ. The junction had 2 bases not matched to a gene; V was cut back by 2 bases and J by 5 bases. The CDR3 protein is CASSLGTSGGNEQYF. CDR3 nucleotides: TGCGCCAGCAGCTTAGGGACTAGCGGGGGGAACGAGCAGTACTTC.

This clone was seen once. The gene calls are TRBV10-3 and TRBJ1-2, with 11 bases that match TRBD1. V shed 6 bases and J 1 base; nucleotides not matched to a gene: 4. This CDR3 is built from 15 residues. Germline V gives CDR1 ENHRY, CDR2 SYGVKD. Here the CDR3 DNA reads TGTGCCATCAGCGCGGGACAGGGGGTTAACTATGGCTACACCTTC. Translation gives CAISAGQGVNYGYTF.

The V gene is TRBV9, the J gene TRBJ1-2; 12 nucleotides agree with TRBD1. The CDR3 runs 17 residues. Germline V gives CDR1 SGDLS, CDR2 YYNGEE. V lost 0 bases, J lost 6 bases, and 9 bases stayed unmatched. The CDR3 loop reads CASSVEWGQGAGDGYTF. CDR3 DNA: TGTGCCAGCAGCGTAGAGTGGGGACAGGGGGCGGGTGATGGCTACACCTTC.

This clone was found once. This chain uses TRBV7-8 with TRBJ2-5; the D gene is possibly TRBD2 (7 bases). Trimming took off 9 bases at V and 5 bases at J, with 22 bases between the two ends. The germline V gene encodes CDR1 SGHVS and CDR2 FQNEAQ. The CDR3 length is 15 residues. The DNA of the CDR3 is TGTGCCAGTGACTCGCGGGGGCAACCCTGGGAGACCCAGTACTTC. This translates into CASDSRGQPWETQYF. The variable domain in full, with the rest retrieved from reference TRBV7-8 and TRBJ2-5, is GAGVSQSPRYKVAKRGQDVALRCDPISGHVSLFWYQQALGQGPEFLTYFQNEAQLDKSGLPSDRFFAERPEGSVSTLKIQRTQQEDSAVYLCASDSRGQPWETQYFGPGTRLLVL.

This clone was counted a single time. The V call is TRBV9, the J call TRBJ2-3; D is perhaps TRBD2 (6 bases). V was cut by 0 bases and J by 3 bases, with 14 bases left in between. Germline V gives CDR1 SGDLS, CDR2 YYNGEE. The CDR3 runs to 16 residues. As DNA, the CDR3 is TGTGCCAGCAGCGTAGGGGCGGGGTCTGCGACAGATACGCAGTATTTT. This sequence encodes CASSVGAGSATDTQYF.